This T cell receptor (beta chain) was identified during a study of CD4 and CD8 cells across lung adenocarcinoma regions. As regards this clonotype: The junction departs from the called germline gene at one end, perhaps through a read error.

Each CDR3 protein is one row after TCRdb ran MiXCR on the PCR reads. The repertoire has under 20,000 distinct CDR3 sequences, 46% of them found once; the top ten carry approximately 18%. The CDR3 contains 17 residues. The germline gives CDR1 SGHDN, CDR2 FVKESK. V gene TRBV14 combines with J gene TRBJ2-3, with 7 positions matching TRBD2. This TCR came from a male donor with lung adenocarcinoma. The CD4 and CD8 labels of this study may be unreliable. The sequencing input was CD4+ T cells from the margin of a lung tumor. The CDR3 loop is CASSRDAGVGGKDTQYF. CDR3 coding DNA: TGTGCCAGCAGCCGAGACGCGGGGGTGGGCGGCAAAGATACGCAGTATTTC.